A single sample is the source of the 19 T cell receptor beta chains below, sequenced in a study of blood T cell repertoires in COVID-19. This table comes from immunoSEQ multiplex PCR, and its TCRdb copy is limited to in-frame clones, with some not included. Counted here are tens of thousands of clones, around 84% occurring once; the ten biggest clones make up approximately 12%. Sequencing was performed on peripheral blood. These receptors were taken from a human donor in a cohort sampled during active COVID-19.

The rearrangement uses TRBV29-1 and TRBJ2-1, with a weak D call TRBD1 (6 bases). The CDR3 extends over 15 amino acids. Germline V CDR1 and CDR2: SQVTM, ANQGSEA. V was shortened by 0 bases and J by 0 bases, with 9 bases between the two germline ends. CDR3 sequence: CSVEEVGGSYNEQFF. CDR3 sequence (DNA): TGCAGCGTTGAAGAAGTAGGGGGCTCCTACAATGAGCAGTTCTTC.

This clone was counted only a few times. The CDR3 DNA sequence: TGCGCCAGCAGCAGTGGGACAGGGAACCACGAGCAGTACTTC. Its translation: CASSSGTGNHEQYF. The chain links TRBV5-1 to TRBJ2-7; the match to TRBD1 covers 9 bases. Germline CDR1 and CDR2: SGHRS and YFSETQ. Trimming removed 4 bases from V and 5 bases from J; junction bases left unmatched: 7. The CDR3 is 14 amino acids.

The CDR3: CASSLTSGGNEQFF. As DNA, the CDR3 is TGTGCCAGCAGTCTCACTAGCGGGGGGAATGAGCAGTTCTTC. V is TRBV9 and J is TRBJ2-1; 12 bases line up with TRBD2. Germline CDR1 reads SGDLS; CDR2 reads YYNGEE. Trimming at V came to 5 bases and at J to 7 bases, leaving 4 bases not matched to a gene. The CDR3 loop spans 14 amino acids.

The CDR3 nucleotides read TGTGCCAGCAGCCAGGGGACTAGCCTTGCGGAGACCCAGTACTTC. The encoded protein is CASSQGTSLAETQYF. The chain links TRBV5-6 to TRBJ2-5; 9 bases align to TRBD2. V was clipped by 4 bases and J by 5 bases; unmatched bases: 9. This CDR3 has 15 residues. Germline V gene lookup returns CDR1 SGHDT and CDR2 YYEEEE. The full variable domain, rest sourced from reference TRBV5-6 and TRBJ2-5, is DAGVTQSPTHLIKTRGQQVTLRCSPKSGHDTVSWYQQALGQGPQFIFQYYEEEERQRGNFPDRFSGHQFPNYSSELNVNALLLGDSALYLCASSQGTSLAETQYFGPGTRLLVL.

The CDR3 nucleotides are TGTGCCAGCAGCGCAAGCAGGGGAAATGGCTACACCTTC. Protein product: CASSASRGNGYTF. V usage is TRBV11-2 and J usage is TRBJ1-2; weak D call: TRBD1 (6 bases). Trimming removed 5 bases from V and 6 bases from J, with 13 bases in between. Germline CDR1 reads SGHAT; CDR2 reads FQNNGV. The length of the CDR3 is 13 residues.

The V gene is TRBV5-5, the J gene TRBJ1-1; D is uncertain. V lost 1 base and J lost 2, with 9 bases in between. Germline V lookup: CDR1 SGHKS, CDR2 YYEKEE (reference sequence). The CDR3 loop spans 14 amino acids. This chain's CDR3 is CASSLLQINTEAFF. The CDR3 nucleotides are TGTGCCAGCAGCTTGCTTCAGATTAACACTGAAGCTTTCTTT.

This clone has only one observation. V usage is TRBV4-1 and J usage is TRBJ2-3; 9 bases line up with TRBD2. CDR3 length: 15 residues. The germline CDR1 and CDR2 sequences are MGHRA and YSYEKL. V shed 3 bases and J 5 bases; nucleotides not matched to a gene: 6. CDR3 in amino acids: CASSHRAGGGDTQYF. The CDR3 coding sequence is TGCGCCAGCAGCCACCGAGCGGGGGGCGGAGATACGCAGTATTTT.

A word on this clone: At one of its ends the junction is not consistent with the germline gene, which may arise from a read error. CDR3 in DNA: TGTGCCAGCAGTCAAGTCGAGACGGGAACCTACGAGCAGTACTTC. It specifies CASSQVETGTYEQYF. The genes are TRBV3-1 (or the pseudogene TRBV3-2) and TRBJ2-7; possible D gene TRBD2, 5 bases. The germline V gene encodes CDR1 LGHDT and CDR2 YNNKEL (reference sequence). CDR3 length: 15 amino acids.

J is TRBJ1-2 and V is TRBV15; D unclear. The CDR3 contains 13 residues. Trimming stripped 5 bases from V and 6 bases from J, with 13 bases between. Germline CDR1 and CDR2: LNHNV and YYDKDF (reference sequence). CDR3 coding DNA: TGTGCCACCAGCCTCTGGGTCGGGGATGGCTACACCTTC. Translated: CATSLWVGDGYTF.

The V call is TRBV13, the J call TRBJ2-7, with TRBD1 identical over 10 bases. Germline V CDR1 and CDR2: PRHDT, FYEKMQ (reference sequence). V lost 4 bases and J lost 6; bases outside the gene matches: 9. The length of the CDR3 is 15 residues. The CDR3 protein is CASSSRDRGVSEQYF. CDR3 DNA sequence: TGTGCCAGCAGCTCCCGGGACAGGGGAGTTTCCGAGCAGTACTTC.

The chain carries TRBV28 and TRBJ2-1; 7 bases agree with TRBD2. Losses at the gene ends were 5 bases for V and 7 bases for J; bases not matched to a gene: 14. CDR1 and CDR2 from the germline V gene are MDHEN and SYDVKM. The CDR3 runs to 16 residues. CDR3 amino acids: CASSPRLREIRNEQFF. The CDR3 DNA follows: TGTGCCAGCAGTCCCCGTTTGCGGGAGATAAGGAATGAGCAGTTCTTC.

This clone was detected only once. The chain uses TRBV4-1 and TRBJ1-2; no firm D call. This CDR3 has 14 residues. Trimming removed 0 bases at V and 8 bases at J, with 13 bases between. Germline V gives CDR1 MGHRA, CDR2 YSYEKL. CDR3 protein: CASSQDKSFWGYTF. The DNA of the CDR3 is TGCGCCAGCAGCCAAGATAAGAGTTTTTGGGGCTACACCTTC.

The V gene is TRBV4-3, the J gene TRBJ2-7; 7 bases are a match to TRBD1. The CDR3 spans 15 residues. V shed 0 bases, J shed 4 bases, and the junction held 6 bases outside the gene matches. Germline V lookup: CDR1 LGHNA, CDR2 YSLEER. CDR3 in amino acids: CASSQETGYGYEQYF. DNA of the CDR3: TGCGCCAGCAGCCAAGAGACAGGGTATGGGTACGAGCAGTACTTC.

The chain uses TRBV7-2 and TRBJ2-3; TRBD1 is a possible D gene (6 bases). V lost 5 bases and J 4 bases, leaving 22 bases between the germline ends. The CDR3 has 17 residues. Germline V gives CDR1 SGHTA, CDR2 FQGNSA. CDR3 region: CASSQLPPGAVSDTQYF. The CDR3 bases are TGTGCCAGCAGCCAACTCCCCCCAGGGGCAGTGTCAGATACGCAGTATTTT.

CDR3 sequence: CARILAGTKKYEQYF. As DNA, the CDR3 is TGTGCCAGGATATTAGCCGGGACAAAGAAATACGAGCAGTACTTC. The chain recombines TRBV7-8 with TRBJ2-7; tentatively, D is TRBD1 (6 bases). This CDR3 is 15 amino acids long. With 9 bases removed from V and 4 bases from J, the gap between germline ends came to 22 bases. Germline V gives CDR1 SGHVS, CDR2 FQNEAQ.

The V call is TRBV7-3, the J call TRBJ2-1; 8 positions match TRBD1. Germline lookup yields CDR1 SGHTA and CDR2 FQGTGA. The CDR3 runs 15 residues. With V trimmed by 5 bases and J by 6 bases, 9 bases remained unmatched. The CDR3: CASSPRGQVVNEQFF. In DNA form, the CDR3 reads TGTGCCAGCAGCCCTCGGGGACAGGTGGTCAATGAGCAGTTCTTC.

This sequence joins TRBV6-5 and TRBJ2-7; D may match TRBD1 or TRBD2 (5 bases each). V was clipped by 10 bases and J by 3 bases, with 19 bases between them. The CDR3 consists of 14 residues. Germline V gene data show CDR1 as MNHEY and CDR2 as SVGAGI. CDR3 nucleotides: TGTGCCACCAGAGGGGCTAGACCGAGCTACGAGCAGTACTTC. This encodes CATRGARPSYEQYF.

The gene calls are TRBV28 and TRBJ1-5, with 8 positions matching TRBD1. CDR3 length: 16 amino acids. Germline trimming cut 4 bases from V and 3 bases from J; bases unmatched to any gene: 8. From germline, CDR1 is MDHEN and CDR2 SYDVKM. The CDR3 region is CASSSIGQGLNQPQHF. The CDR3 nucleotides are TGTGCCAGCAGTTCAATCGGACAGGGACTCAATCAGCCCCAGCATTTT.

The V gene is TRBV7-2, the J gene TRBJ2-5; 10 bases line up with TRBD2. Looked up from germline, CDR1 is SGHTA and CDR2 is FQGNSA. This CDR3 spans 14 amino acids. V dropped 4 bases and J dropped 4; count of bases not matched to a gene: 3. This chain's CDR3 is CASSSGLATETQYF. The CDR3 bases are TGTGCCAGCAGCTCGGGACTAGCGACAGAGACCCAGTACTTC. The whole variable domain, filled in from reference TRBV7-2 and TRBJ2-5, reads GAGVSQSPSNKVTEKGKDVELRCDPISGHTALYWYRQSLGQGLEFLIYFQGNSAPDKSGLPSDRFSAERTGGSVSTLTIQRTQQEDSAVYLCASSSGLATETQYFGPGTRLLVL.